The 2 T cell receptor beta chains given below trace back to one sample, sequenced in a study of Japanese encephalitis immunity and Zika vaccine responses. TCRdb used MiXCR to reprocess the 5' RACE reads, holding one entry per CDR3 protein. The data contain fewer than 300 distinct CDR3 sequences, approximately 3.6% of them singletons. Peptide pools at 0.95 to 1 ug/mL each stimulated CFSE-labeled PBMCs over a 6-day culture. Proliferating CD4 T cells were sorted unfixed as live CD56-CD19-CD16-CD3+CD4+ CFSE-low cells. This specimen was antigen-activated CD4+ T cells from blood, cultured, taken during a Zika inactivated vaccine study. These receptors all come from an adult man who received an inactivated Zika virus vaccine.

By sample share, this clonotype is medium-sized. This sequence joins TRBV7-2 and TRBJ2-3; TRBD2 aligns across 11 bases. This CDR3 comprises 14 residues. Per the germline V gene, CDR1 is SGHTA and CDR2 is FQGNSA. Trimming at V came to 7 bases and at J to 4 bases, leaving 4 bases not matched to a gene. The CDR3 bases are TGTGCCAGCAAGGGGACTAGCGGCTCAGATACGCAGTATTTT. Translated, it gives CASKGTSGSDTQYF.

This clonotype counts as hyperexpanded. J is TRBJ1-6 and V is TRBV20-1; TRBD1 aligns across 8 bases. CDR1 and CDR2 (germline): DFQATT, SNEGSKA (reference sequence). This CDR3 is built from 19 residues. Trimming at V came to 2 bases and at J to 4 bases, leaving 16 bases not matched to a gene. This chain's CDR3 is CSARRRTGRLVGYNSPLHF. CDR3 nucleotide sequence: TGCAGTGCTAGAAGGAGGACAGGGAGATTGGTAGGATATAATTCACCCCTCCACTTT.